These 20 T cell receptor beta chains originate from one sample sequenced in a study of CD8 T cells in ankylosing spondylitis. Via MiXCR, TCRdb re-called the 5' RACE reads, giving one row per CDR3 protein. The sample consists of around 250,000 distinct CDR3 sequences, 18% of them appearing once. The specimen was blood, either unsorted or a sorted T cell fraction (not recorded which). All receptors derive from a male donor with ankylosing spondylitis or in good health (not recorded which).

This clonotype was counted ten times or more. The chain combines TRBV5-5 with TRBJ2-7, with TRBD2 matching over 9 bases. The CDR3 extends over 16 amino acids. Losses at the gene ends were 1 base for V and 0 bases for J; bases not matched to a gene: 5. The V gene's germline CDR1 is SGHKS and CDR2 YYEKEE (reference sequence). Here the CDR3 DNA reads TGTGCCAGCAGCTTGCCCGCTAGCGGGGCCTCCTACGAGCAGTACTTC. Translating gives CASSLPASGASYEQYF.

The CDR3 DNA reads as TGCGCCAGCAGCTTGGCGATCGCGGGAGAAGACACCGGGGAGCTGTTTTTT. Its protein product is CASSLAIAGEDTGELFF. The V gene is TRBV5-1, the J gene TRBJ2-2; 7 bases map to TRBD2. The CDR3 length is 17 residues. CDR1 SGHRS and CDR2 YFSETQ come from the germline V gene. The V and J ends lost 0 bases and 3 bases, in that order; junction bases with no gene match: 8.

This chain links TRBV7-9 with TRBJ1-1; D remains ambiguous. Germline assignment: CDR1 SEHNR and CDR2 FQNEAQ (reference sequence). V gave up 4 bases and J gave up 4 bases, with 16 bases separating them. The CDR3 spans 15 residues. The CDR3 reads CASSYPARGFTEAFF. CDR3 in DNA: TGTGCCAGCAGCTACCCAGCACGAGGGTTCACTGAAGCTTTCTTT.

This clonotype was seen more than once but under ten times. Here the CDR3 reads CASSSLAGGAGTQYF. The CDR3 DNA reads TGTGCCAGCAGTTCGTTAGCGGGAGGGGCCGGGACGCAGTATTTT. The J gene is TRBJ2-3, the V gene TRBV12-3 or TRBV12-4; 11 positions agree with TRBD2. This CDR3 contains 15 residues. V shed 4 bases, J shed 9 bases, and the junction held 9 bases outside the gene matches.

The chain uses TRBV7-2 and TRBJ2-1, with 8 bases identical to TRBD2. The CDR3 consists of 15 residues. Germline V gives CDR1 SGHTA, CDR2 FQGNSA. Trimming cost V 4 bases and J 8 bases; bases outside gene matches: 10. CDR3 sequence reads: CASSSGLVGGDEQFF. CDR3 sequence (DNA): TGTGCCAGCAGCTCGGGACTAGTTGGTGGCGATGAGCAGTTCTTC.

The chain links TRBV12-3 or TRBV12-4 to TRBJ1-1; D is ambiguous. The ends were cut back, 3 bases at V and 4 bases at J, with 15 bases in the middle. The CDR3 runs 15 residues. The chain's CDR3 is CASSFWPSWSTEAFF. As DNA, the CDR3 is TGTGCCAGCAGTTTCTGGCCCTCATGGAGCACTGAAGCTTTCTTT.

This clonotype occurred many times. V is TRBV20-1 and J is TRBJ2-4, with 10 bases fitting TRBD1. The length of the CDR3 is 15 residues. Germline V lookup: CDR1 DFQATT, CDR2 SNEGSKA (reference sequence). The V and J ends lost 6 bases and 3 bases, in that order; junction bases with no gene match: 8. The CDR3 loop reads CSAHTGTGVKNIQYF. For the CDR3, the DNA is TGCAGTGCGCATACCGGGACAGGGGTCAAAAACATTCAGTACTTC.

The chain employs TRBV2 and TRBJ1-5; no clear D. This CDR3 is built from 14 residues. Germline lookup yields CDR1 SNHLY and CDR2 FYNNEI. Between the trimmed V and J ends, which lost 0 bases and 2 bases, there was a span of 5 bases. CDR3 loop: CASSEARGNQPQHF. In DNA form, the CDR3 reads TGTGCCAGCAGTGAAGCGAGGGGCAATCAGCCCCAGCATTTT.

Ten or more counts support this clonotype. The chain recombines TRBV12-3 or TRBV12-4 with TRBJ2-7; D is uncertain. Trimming shortened V by 3 bases and J by 4 bases, and 7 bases separated the two germline ends. The CDR3 runs to 12 residues. The CDR3 protein is CASSLRPYEQYF. CDR3 sequence (DNA): TGTGCCAGCAGTTTGAGGCCTTACGAGCAGTACTTC.

The gene calls are TRBV6-5 and TRBJ1-1; TRBD1 might be the D (6 bases). The CDR3 covers 12 residues. Germline V gives CDR1 MNHEY, CDR2 SVGAGI. Trimming took off 10 bases at V and 6 bases at J, with 15 bases between the two ends. The CDR3 DNA reads as TGTGCCACGAACGGGGGGGCGGCTGAAGCTTTCTTT. This translates into CATNGGAAEAFF.

The chain uses TRBV4-2 and TRBJ2-1; 7 nucleotides align to TRBD1. This CDR3 has 14 residues. Germline V gene sequence: CDR1 LGHNA, CDR2 YNFKEQ. Trimming at V came to 3 bases and at J to 7 bases, leaving 6 bases not matched to a gene. The CDR3 region has the DNA TGTGCCAGCAGCCAGTACGAGGGGGCAAATGAGCAGTTCTTC. It yields the protein CASSQYEGANEQFF.

A few counts support this clonotype. The CDR3 sequence is CASSNLAGGEETQYF. CDR3 DNA: TGTGCCAGCAGCAACCTAGCGGGAGGGGAAGAGACCCAGTACTTC. V is TRBV11-2 and J is TRBJ2-5, with 12 bases lining up with TRBD2. V dropped 5 bases and J dropped 3; count of bases not matched to a gene: 4. The CDR3 spans 15 residues. The germline V gene encodes CDR1 SGHAT and CDR2 FQNNGV.

The chain couples TRBV13 to TRBJ2-7, with 10 bases identical to TRBD1. The V segment lost 4 bases and the J segment 1 base; nucleotides outside the gene matches: 7. This CDR3 has 16 amino acids. Germline V CDR1 and CDR2: PRHDT, FYEKMQ (reference sequence). For the CDR3, the DNA is TGTGCCAGCAGCTCCTTAGCGGGACAGGGGTCCTACGAGCAGTACTTC. It translates to CASSSLAGQGSYEQYF.

This clonotype occurred many times. The gene calls are TRBV4-3 and TRBJ2-2; TRBD1 matches at 7 bases. After removal of 4 bases from V and 4 bases from J, the junction contained 6 bases not matched to a gene. CDR3 length: 15 residues. Germline CDR1 LGHNA, CDR2 YSLEER. DNA for the CDR3: TGCGCCAGCAGCCGTACAGGGGATGCCACCGGGGAGCTGTTTTTT. It codes for CASSRTGDATGELFF.

V is TRBV12-3 or TRBV12-4 and J is TRBJ2-2; D remains ambiguous. Trimming left V 5 bases short and J 2 bases short, with 6 bases between. This CDR3 contains 13 residues. CDR3 protein: CASSPINTGELFF. The CDR3 coding sequence is TGTGCCAGCAGTCCCATTAACACCGGGGAGCTGTTTTTT.

This clonotype turned up a few times. The V gene is TRBV27, the J gene TRBJ1-1; 8 bases are shared with TRBD1. Per the germline V gene, CDR1 is MNHEY and CDR2 is SMNVEV (reference sequence). The CDR3 covers 14 residues. V was clipped by 4 bases and J by 4 bases; unmatched bases: 5. Here the CDR3 DNA reads TGTGCCAGCAGTTGGGGACAGGAGATCACTGAAGCTTTCTTT. This translates into CASSWGQEITEAFF.

The chain is built from TRBV9 and TRBJ2-5; 8 nucleotides match TRBD2. Trimming cost V 0 bases and J 4 bases; bases outside gene matches: 5. The CDR3 is 15 residues long. Germline V lookup: CDR1 SGDLS, CDR2 YYNGEE. For the CDR3, the DNA is TGTGCCAGCAGCGTAGGGACTAGCTTTATAGAGACCCAGTACTTC. Its translation is CASSVGTSFIETQYF.

The CDR3 DNA reads TGCGCCAGCAGCCATTACGGTAACTCTGGGGCCAACGTCCTGACTTTC. Amino acids: CASSHYGNSGANVLTF. The rearrangement links TRBV4-1 to TRBJ2-6; D not certain. Trimming took off 3 bases at V and 0 bases at J, with 9 bases between the two ends. CDR1 and CDR2 from the germline V gene are MGHRA and YSYEKL. CDR3 size: 16 residues.

In its sample, this clonotype was seen many times. The genes are TRBV12-3 or TRBV12-4 and TRBJ1-5; 7 nucleotides line up with TRBD1. This CDR3 contains 12 residues. J lost 5 bases, V lost 6 bases, and 1 base had no gene match. DNA of the CDR3: TGTGCCAGCAGAGGACAGGATCAGCCCCAGCATTTT. Translated: CASRGQDQPQHF.

This clonotype was seen repeatedly, ten times or more. This chain uses TRBV20-1 with TRBJ2-7; a possible D gene is TRBD1 (6 bases). CDR3 length equals 15 residues. CDR1 and CDR2 from the germline V gene are DFQATT and SNEGSKA (reference sequence). V was pared by 0 bases and J by 3 bases, with 15 bases between. The CDR3 sequence: CSARDVSGHLYEQYF. The CDR3, as DNA: TGCAGTGCTAGAGATGTGTCGGGACACCTCTACGAGCAGTACTTC.